The present T cell receptor beta chain was sequenced within a study of blood T cell repertoires in COVID-19 (dated by TCRdb to the early 2020s). Regarding the study in general: Samples covering the acute and convalescent phases of COVID-19 were provided by collaborators in the United States, Italy and Spain. The material from the prospective study consisted of cDNA or gDNA derived from T cells, B-cell-depleted T cells, or PBMCs. Deeply sampled blood TCRbeta repertoires from subjects exposed to, actively infected with, or recovered from COVID-19 were included in the dataset. The repertoires were made available in a free public database intended to serve as a resource for research on the immune response to SARS-CoV-2. The samples were drawn from the first 160 participants of the ongoing ImmuneRACE study and from over 950 subjects provided by 6 global collaborators. A de-identified subject ID, COVID-19 status, age in years and sex were almost always included in the sample metadata. Where HLA class I and class II types were available, the types were taken from metadata supplied by the sample provider, not from assay-based typing. Study-wide findings and limitations: The quantity of clinical and demographic metadata differed by source and by participant and was supplied without curation.

In the case of this clone: Its antigen is not yet known. No base qualities exist here, and no much larger clone lies one base off it.

Each collaborating institution followed its own protocols to collect whole blood in K2EDTA tubes. For TCRbeta analysis, collaborators shipped samples as frozen whole blood, isolated PBMCs, or DNA extracted from either of those sample types. CDR1 and CDR2 are read off the germline V gene as SGDLS and YYNGEE. The germline ends are 14 bases apart after V is trimmed by 0 bases and J by 1 base. Spanning cysteine to phenylalanine, the CDR3 consists of 17 amino acids. Only CDR3 DNA remains: 51 bases, in frame from the first base. TCRbeta CDR3 regions were amplified from genomic DNA by means of the immunoSEQ Assay, a bias-controlled multiplex PCR. In the original analysis: The number of nucleated cells in each sample was estimated from the amplification of reference gene primers within the assay. Sequence reads were collapsed and filtered to measure the absolute abundance of every unique TCRbeta CDR3 rearrangement. For each sample, productive Simpson clonality was calculated as the square root of Simpson's diversity index across productive rearrangements. The immuneACCESS repertoire file appears here via TCRdb, limited to in-frame rearrangements. These files lack a portion of the clones; in checked studies, under half of the deficit traces to unresolved V genes, and the cause of the others is not known. The D gene and trimming were derived from the DNA, and the V and J assignments and clone size from that table. The sample table lists about 260,000 clones, 88% of them with a count of one. The ten top clones hold 0.65% to 0.8% of the sample.

The chain employs TRBV9 and TRBJ1-3; no confident D gene assignment can be made. This clonotype was sampled from a human donor in a cohort sampled during active COVID-19. Sequenced sample: peripheral blood. The CDR3 has the sequence CASSVGPEGLSGNTIYF. The sequenced DNA: TGTGCCAGCAGCGTAGGGCCCGAAGGACTTTCTGGAAACACCATATATTTT.